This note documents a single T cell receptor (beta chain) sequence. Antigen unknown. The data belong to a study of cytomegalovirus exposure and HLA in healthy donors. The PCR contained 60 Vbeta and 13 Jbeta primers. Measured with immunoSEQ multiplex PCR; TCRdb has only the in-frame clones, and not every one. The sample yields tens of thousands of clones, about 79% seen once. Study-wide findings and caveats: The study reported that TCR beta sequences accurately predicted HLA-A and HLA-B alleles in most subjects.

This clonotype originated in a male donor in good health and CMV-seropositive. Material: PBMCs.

CDR3 residues: CASSVEAGQGNGYTF. As DNA, the CDR3 is TGTGCCAGCAGCGTAGAGGCGGGACAGGGGAATGGCTACACCTTC. The V and J genes are TRBV9 and TRBJ1-2; 10 bases match TRBD1. J gave up 6 bases and V 0 bases, and 5 bases lay outside the gene matches. The CDR3 runs 15 residues. From germline, CDR1 is SGDLS and CDR2 YYNGEE.